Below, one T cell receptor (beta chain) is given with its context. What it binds is not known. These data belong to a study of chemoradiotherapy in HPV16-positive cancers. Study-level background: Functional T-cell assays on a couple of HPV16-positive patients' cells defined candidate HPV-specific clones and common TCR motifs. Study-wide points: Non-HPV-specific T cells did not expand in tumors during treatment, whereas candidate HPV-specific clones and E7-related motifs did.

This CDR3 comprises 15 residues. From germline, CDR1 is SGHDT and CDR2 YYEEEE. The V and J ends lost 1 base and 5 bases respectively, with 15 bases between them. Profiling relied on immunoSEQ multiplex PCR, and the TCRdb table lists in-frame clones only, not all of them. This table holds some 4,900 clones, 60% to 85% found once. The chain couples TRBV5-6 to TRBJ2-5, with D perhaps given as TRBD1 or TRBD2 (7 bases each). The source of this sequence is a human donor with HPV-associated anogenital cancer. The material was tumor tissue, obtained from a patient who underwent chemoradiotherapy. The CDR3: CASSLPNRGGETQYF. For the CDR3, the DNA is TGTGCCAGCAGCTTGCCCAACAGGGGAGGGGAGACCCAGTACTTC.